This TCR beta chain was sequenced for a study of T cells after yellow fever vaccination. This clonotype occurred a few times. Its antigen is as yet unknown. General study findings and limits: Most primary-vaccination clones recurred post-booster (under 98% CD4, 85% to 90% CD8). Weaker overall, the secondary response nonetheless peaked faster (day 5 versus 15).

5'RACE template switching generated TCR cDNA, adding a universal primer site and UMIs. TCRdb fed the 5' RACE reads into MiXCR, producing one record per CDR3 protein. The repertoire holds around 590,000 distinct CDR3 sequences, more than 9% seen once, with more than 12% in the top ten. The CDR3 extends over 16 amino acids. Germline trimming cut 7 bases from V and 5 bases from J; bases unmatched to any gene: 13. Source: PBMCs, taken on the day of the yellow fever booster vaccination. This sequence originates from a man aged 25-45 years who received the YFV17D yellow fever vaccine. The V and J genes are TRBV12-3 or TRBV12-4 and TRBJ2-3; TRBD2 agrees at 9 bases. The CDR3 coding sequence is TGTGCCAGCAACCACCATAGCGGGAGCCAAAGAGATACGCAGTATTTT. This codes for CASNHHSGSQRDTQYF.